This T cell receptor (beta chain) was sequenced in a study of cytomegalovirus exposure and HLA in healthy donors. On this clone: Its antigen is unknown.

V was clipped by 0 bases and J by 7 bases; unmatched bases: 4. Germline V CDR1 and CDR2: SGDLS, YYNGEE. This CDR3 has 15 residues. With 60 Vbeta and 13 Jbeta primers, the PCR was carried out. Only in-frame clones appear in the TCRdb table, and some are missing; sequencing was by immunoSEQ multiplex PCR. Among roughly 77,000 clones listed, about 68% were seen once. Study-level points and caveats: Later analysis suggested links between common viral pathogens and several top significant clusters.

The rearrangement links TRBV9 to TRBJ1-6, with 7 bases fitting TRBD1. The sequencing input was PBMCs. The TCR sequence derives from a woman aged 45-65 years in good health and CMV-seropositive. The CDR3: CASSVASGGNSPLHF. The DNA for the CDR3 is TGTGCCAGCAGCGTAGCTTCAGGGGGAAATTCACCCCTCCACTTT.